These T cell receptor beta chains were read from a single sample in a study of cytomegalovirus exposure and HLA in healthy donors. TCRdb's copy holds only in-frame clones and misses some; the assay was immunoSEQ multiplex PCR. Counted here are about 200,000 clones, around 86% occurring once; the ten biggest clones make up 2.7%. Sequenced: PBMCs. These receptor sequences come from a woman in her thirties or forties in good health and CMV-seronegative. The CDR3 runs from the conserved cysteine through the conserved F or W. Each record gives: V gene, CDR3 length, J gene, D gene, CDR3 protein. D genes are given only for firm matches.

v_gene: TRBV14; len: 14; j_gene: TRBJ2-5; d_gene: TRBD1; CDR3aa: CASSRGTGQETQYF
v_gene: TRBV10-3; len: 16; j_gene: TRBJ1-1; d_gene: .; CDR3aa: CAISERSSSANTEAFF
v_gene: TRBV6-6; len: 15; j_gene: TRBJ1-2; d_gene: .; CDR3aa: CASTASQGLHYGYTF
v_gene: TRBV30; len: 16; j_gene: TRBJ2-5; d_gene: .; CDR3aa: CAWSVGQRPKSSPQYF
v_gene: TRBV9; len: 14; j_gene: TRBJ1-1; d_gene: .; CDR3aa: CASSVEALNTEAFF
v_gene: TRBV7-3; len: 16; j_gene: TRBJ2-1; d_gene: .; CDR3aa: CASSLRGTSSYNEQFF
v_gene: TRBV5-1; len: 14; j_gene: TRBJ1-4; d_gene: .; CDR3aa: CASSLRGRDEKLFF
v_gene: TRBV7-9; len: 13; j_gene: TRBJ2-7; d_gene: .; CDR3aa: CASSLKGAYEQYF
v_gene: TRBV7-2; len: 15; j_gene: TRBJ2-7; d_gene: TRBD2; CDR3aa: CASSLEAGGPYEQYF
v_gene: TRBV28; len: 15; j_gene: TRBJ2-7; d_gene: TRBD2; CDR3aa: CASSFSGSSLWEQYF